The next 5 T cell receptor beta chains were all read from a single sample in a study of tumour-infiltrating T cells in Burkitt lymphoma. The table came from immunoSEQ multiplex PCR; TCRdb's copy has only in-frame clones and leaves some out. This table has approximately 46,000 clones, roughly 31% appearing once. Sequencing input: tumor tissue. The receptor source for this set is a human donor with Burkitt lymphoma.

This clone was observed a handful of times. The chain combines TRBV5-4 with TRBJ2-2; D remains ambiguous. The germline V and J ends were trimmed by 0 bases and 2 bases, with 14 bases remaining between them. Germline CDR1 and CDR2: SGHNT and YYREEE (reference sequence). This CDR3 comprises 17 residues. The CDR3 region has the DNA TGTGCCAGCAGCTTGGCCAATTCGGGCATTAACACCGGGGAGCTGTTTTTT. Protein: CASSLANSGINTGELFF. The full variable domain, in which reference TRBV5-4 and TRBJ2-2 provide the parts outside the CDR3, is ETGVTQSPTHLIKTRGQQVTLRCSSQSGHNTVSWYQQALGQGPQFIFQYYREEENGRGNFPPRFSGLQFPNYSSELNVNALELDDSALYLCASSLANSGINTGELFFGEGSRLTVL.

The CDR3 loop reads CASSQVGGLGLFF. DNA of the CDR3: TGTGCCAGCAGCCAAGTGGGGGGGTTAGGACTGTTTTTT. The chain has TRBV4-2 and TRBJ1-4; tentatively, D is TRBD1 (5 bases). Trimming took off 1 base at V and 13 bases at J, with 13 bases between the two ends. Germline V gene lookup returns CDR1 LGHNA and CDR2 YNFKEQ. This CDR3 has 13 amino acids.

V and J are TRBV9 and TRBJ2-1; D is ambiguous. Trimming shortened V by 0 bases and J by 8 bases, and 15 bases separated the two germline ends. Germline V gene lookup returns CDR1 SGDLS and CDR2 YYNGEE. There are 15 residues in the CDR3. In DNA form, the CDR3 reads TGTGCCAGCAGCGTAGCTCTGGGGTACCTCGATGAGCAGTTCTTC. Translation: CASSVALGYLDEQFF.

J is TRBJ1-2 and V is TRBV7-3; 10 bases agree with TRBD1. Germline V gene lookup returns CDR1 SGHTA and CDR2 FQGTGA. V was clipped by 2 bases and J by 10 bases; unmatched bases: 7. The CDR3 runs to 14 residues. The CDR3 nucleotides read TGTGCCAGCAGCTTAGTAGGGGGGACAGGGGACTACACCTTC. This encodes CASSLVGGTGDYTF.

The chain carries TRBV29-1 and TRBJ2-2; a possible D gene is TRBD1 (6 bases). V lost 3 bases, J lost 4 bases, and 15 bases lay in between. The germline CDR1 and CDR2 sequences are SQVTM and ANQGSEA. The CDR3 sequence is 15 residues long. The CDR3 spells CSVDRGGVGTGELFF. As DNA, the CDR3 is TGCAGCGTTGATCGAGGGGGAGTCGGCACCGGGGAGCTGTTTTTT.